This T cell receptor (beta chain) stems from a study of T cell repertoires in cytomegalovirus infection. Turning to the study itself: CMV infection together with matching HLA type was indicated by public TCR beta signatures. Points from the study as a whole: The cumulative frequency of public TCR beta families identified carriers of CMV plus the relevant HLA. Within the response measured ex vivo, HLA-C-restricted CMV-specific TCR beta clonotypes were dominant.

Trimming shortened V by 8 bases and J by 11 bases, and 12 bases separated the two germline ends. Germline CDR1 reads SNHLY; CDR2 reads FYNNEI. This CDR3 is 11 amino acids long. TCRdb processed the reads anew with MiXCR; each CDR3 protein has one entry. The repertoire holds around 540,000 distinct CDR3 sequences, with roughly a third as singletons. A note on this clonotype: Antigen unknown.

The TCR comes from a human donor in good health (CMV status not recorded). Some clones in this sample may be carry-over from other donors' samples. The input for sequencing was cultured PBMCs, taken from culture after CMV antigen stimulation. This rearrangement joins TRBV2 to TRBJ2-2; D ambiguous. The DNA for the CDR3 is TGTGCCAGCGGCCGATTGGTTGAGCTGTTTTTT. Its protein product is CASGRLVELFF.